The rows below give T cell receptor beta chains drawn from one sample of a study of cytomegalovirus exposure and HLA in healthy donors. Sequencing was performed with immunoSEQ multiplex PCR; in TCRdb, only in-frame clones are kept and a portion is missing. This sample carries approximately 170,000 clones, around 72% of them seen once, and the ten largest clones take roughly 7%. Sequencing input: PBMCs. Receptors originate from a woman aged 35 to 49 in good health and CMV-seropositive. CDR3s include the opening cysteine and the closing phenylalanine or tryptophan. Each record gives: J gene, V gene, CDR3 protein.

TRBJ2-1,TRBV7-6,CASSLGLAGEQFF
TRBJ2-1,TRBV7-2,CASSEKWDRGENEQFF
TRBJ2-5,TRBV9,CATSSGALGETQYF
TRBJ2-7,TRBV6-1,CASIVWGGHEQYF
TRBJ2-3,TRBV7-9,CASSLGLSGGSDTQYF
TRBJ2-5,TRBV5-4,CASSLADTETQYF
TRBJ1-2,TRBV18,CASSPQGLLGYTF
TRBJ1-5,TRBV4-1,CASSQGWGLGQPQHF
TRBJ1-4,TRBV5-1,CASSSDRGHEKLFF
TRBJ2-7,TRBV7-7,CASSLGWGPAYEQYF
TRBJ2-6,TRBV2,CASMEVGSGANVLTF
TRBJ1-4,TRBV27,CASSFRGGEKLFF
TRBJ1-5,TRBV7-9,CASSKDSQNQPQHF
TRBJ1-1,TRBV27,CASSFYGQGMAFF
TRBJ2-1,TRBV6-5,CASSPTGGPYNEQFF
TRBJ1-6,TRBV9,CASSPSAGGTGDNSPLHF
TRBJ2-1,TRBV5-6,CASSLGGAWSEQFF
TRBJ2-2,TRBV5-1,CASSLLAGATGELFF
TRBJ1-5,TRBV6-1,CASRKNRDRNQPQHF
TRBJ1-6,TRBV6-1,CASSASGAYNSPLHF
TRBJ2-6,TRBV7-9,CASSRTGTSSLSGANVLTF
TRBJ2-1,TRBV6-5,CASRGPSYNEQFF
TRBJ1-1,TRBV12-5,CASAARTGKRGDTEAFF
TRBJ1-2,TRBV30,CAWSVYGNYGYTF
TRBJ2-3,TRBV5-1,CASSPSGAPTNTQYF
TRBJ1-2,TRBV11-2,CASSLAGARGYTF
TRBJ2-1,TRBV19,CASSIVHPVGNEQFF
TRBJ2-6,TRBV19,CASSMGGPSGTYSGANVLTF
TRBJ2-3,TRBV7-2,CASSLLAGGFDTQYF
TRBJ1-4,TRBV4-1,CASSQTERNEKLFF
TRBJ2-7,TRBV18,CASSPYPGQGSEQYF
TRBJ2-1,TRBV19,CASSIEVPGQGGGYNEQFF
TRBJ2-1,TRBV4-2,CASSQDWGGPPYNEQFF
TRBJ2-1,TRBV5-1,CASSFGSLLPGVNNEQFF
TRBJ1-5,TRBV7-2,CASSDRGPQHF
TRBJ2-7,TRBV5-1,CASSLVGTGGTYEQYF
TRBJ1-4,TRBV4-1,CASSQDRGKLFF
TRBJ2-1,TRBV5-4,CASSPRTTYNEQFF
TRBJ2-1,TRBV5-4,CASSLKGPGDEQFF
TRBJ2-7,TRBV19,CASSIGAQGEQYF
TRBJ1-5,TRBV5-8,CASSAVRDRGQPQHF
TRBJ1-1,TRBV9,CASSPPGQGNTEAFF
TRBJ1-2,TRBV2,CASSRTGDSYTF
TRBJ1-2,TRBV6-5,CASSLTQMFYGYTF
TRBJ2-7,TRBV5-6,CASSEGLYEQYF
TRBJ2-2,TRBV5-5,CASSFQGDWDTGELFF
TRBJ2-5,TRBV4-1,CASSQEKGQGQKQETQYF
TRBJ1-6,TRBV5-1,CASSFENSPLHF